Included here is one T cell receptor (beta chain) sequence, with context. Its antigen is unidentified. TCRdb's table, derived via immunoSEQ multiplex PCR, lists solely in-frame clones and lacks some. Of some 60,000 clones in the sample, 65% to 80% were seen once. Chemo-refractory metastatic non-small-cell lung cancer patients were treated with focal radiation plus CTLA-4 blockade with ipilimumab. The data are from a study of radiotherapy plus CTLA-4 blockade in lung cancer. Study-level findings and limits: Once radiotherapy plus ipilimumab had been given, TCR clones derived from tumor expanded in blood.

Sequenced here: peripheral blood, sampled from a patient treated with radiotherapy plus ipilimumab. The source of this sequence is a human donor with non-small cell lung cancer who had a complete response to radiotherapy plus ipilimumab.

The CDR3 coding sequence is TGTGCCAGCAGCTTAGGGCAGGGGGCTAACTATGGCTACACCTTC. It translates to CASSLGQGANYGYTF. The V gene is TRBV7-2, the J gene TRBJ1-2, with 7 bases aligning to TRBD1. The J segment lost 0 bases and the V segment lost 1 base, leaving 2 bases of the junction unmatched. Germline V gene lookup returns CDR1 SGHTA and CDR2 FQGNSA. This CDR3 has 15 amino acids.